A selection of T cell receptor beta chains follows, all from one sample in a study of blood T cells in healthy people across ages. TCRdb recomputed calls from the 5' RACE reads with MiXCR, one row per CDR3 protein. Among 1.5 million to 2 million distinct CDR3 sequences listed, about 30% were seen once. Sequenced sample: blood. The receptors stem from a woman younger than 45 in good health. CDR3s include the opening cysteine and the closing phenylalanine or tryptophan. The order of the fields is D gene, V gene, J gene, clone size, CDR3 protein, CDR3 DNA. D genes are given only for firm matches. Not all rows give a size; the values are once, few, many and, for expanded clones, a class.

d_call: TRBD1; v_call: TRBV3-1; j_call: TRBJ1-2; clone_size: many; cdr3_aa: CASSQEGWTGYGYTF; cdr3_nt: TGTGCCAGCAGCCAAGAGGGTTGGACAGGCTATGGCTACACCTTC
d_call: NA; v_call: TRBV5-1; j_call: TRBJ2-7; clone_size: NA; cdr3_aa: CASSLATGLEQYF; cdr3_nt: TGCGCCAGCAGCTTGGCGACAGGCCTCGAGCAGTACTTC
d_call: TRBD1; v_call: TRBV12-5; j_call: TRBJ2-7; clone_size: NA; cdr3_aa: CASGLGQGILHEQYF; cdr3_nt: TGTGCTAGTGGTTTGGGACAGGGTATACTCCACGAGCAGTACTTC
d_call: NA; v_call: TRBV2; j_call: TRBJ2-5; clone_size: few; cdr3_aa: CASTMGGAAQETQYF; cdr3_nt: TGTGCCAGCACGATGGGGGGCGCAGCCCAAGAGACCCAGTACTTC
d_call: NA; v_call: TRBV28; j_call: TRBJ1-5; clone_size: few; cdr3_aa: CASSFLENQPQHF; cdr3_nt: TGTGCCAGCAGTTTCTTGGAAAATCAGCCCCAGCATTTT
d_call: TRBD1; v_call: TRBV5-1; j_call: TRBJ2-3; clone_size: NA; cdr3_aa: CASSTGTGGIDTQYF; cdr3_nt: TGCGCCAGCAGCACCGGGACAGGGGGTATAGATACGCAGTATTTT
d_call: NA; v_call: TRBV12-3/TRBV12-4; j_call: TRBJ2-7; clone_size: few; cdr3_aa: CASSLYGRRCEQYF; cdr3_nt: TGTGCCAGCAGTCTTTACGGTCGTCGGTGCGAGCAGTACTTC
d_call: NA; v_call: TRBV5-1; j_call: TRBJ2-1; clone_size: NA; cdr3_aa: CASRAGGLAISEQFF; cdr3_nt: TGCGCCAGCAGGGCCGGCGGACTGGCCATCAGTGAGCAGTTCTTC
d_call: NA; v_call: TRBV6-2/TRBV6-3; j_call: TRBJ2-6; clone_size: NA; cdr3_aa: CASSPHGDSGANVLTF; cdr3_nt: TGTGCCAGCAGTCCTCACGGGGACTCTGGGGCCAACGTCCTGACTTTC
d_call: NA; v_call: TRBV7-9; j_call: TRBJ2-7; clone_size: few; cdr3_aa: CASSLQGGSFYEQYF; cdr3_nt: TGTGCCAGCAGCTTACAGGGAGGCTCTTTCTACGAGCAGTACTTC
d_call: NA; v_call: TRBV20-1; j_call: TRBJ2-5; clone_size: many; cdr3_aa: CSARDGAGETQYF; cdr3_nt: TGCAGTGCCCGGGACGGGGCGGGGGAGACCCAGTACTTC
d_call: NA; v_call: TRBV7-9; j_call: TRBJ2-3; clone_size: few; cdr3_aa: CASSGRDNTDTQYF; cdr3_nt: TGTGCCAGCAGCGGAAGGGACAACACAGATACGCAGTATTTT
d_call: TRBD1; v_call: TRBV20-1; j_call: TRBJ1-1; clone_size: many; cdr3_aa: CSARALSLGQGKAFF; cdr3_nt: TGCAGTGCTAGAGCCCTCAGTTTAGGACAGGGAAAAGCTTTCTTT
d_call: NA; v_call: TRBV20-1; j_call: TRBJ2-4; clone_size: few; cdr3_aa: CSARGTENIQYF; cdr3_nt: TGCAGTGCCCGGGGGACAGAAAACATTCAGTACTTC
d_call: NA; v_call: TRBV6-1; j_call: TRBJ1-2; clone_size: few; cdr3_aa: CASSELVYGYTF; cdr3_nt: TGTGCCAGCAGTGAGCTAGTCTATGGCTACACCTTC
d_call: NA; v_call: TRBV18; j_call: TRBJ2-5; clone_size: NA; cdr3_aa: CASSPGISETQYF; cdr3_nt: TGTGCCAGCTCACCCGGGATATCAGAGACCCAGTACTTC
d_call: TRBD1; v_call: TRBV18; j_call: TRBJ1-5; clone_size: NA; cdr3_aa: CASSPPGQGAQPQHF; cdr3_nt: TGTGCCAGCTCACCACCGGGACAGGGGGCCCAGCCCCAGCATTTT
d_call: TRBD2; v_call: TRBV5-5; j_call: TRBJ2-4; clone_size: once; cdr3_aa: CASSPPGASGRTNEQYF; cdr3_nt: TGTGCCAGCAGCCCCCCTGGGGCTAGCGGGAGGACCAATGAGCAGTACTTC
d_call: NA; v_call: TRBV9; j_call: TRBJ2-5; clone_size: many; cdr3_aa: CASGLGAEMETQYF; cdr3_nt: TGTGCCAGTGGGCTGGGGGCGGAGATGGAGACCCAGTACTTC
d_call: NA; v_call: TRBV5-5; j_call: TRBJ1-2; clone_size: few; cdr3_aa: CASSLARDGPGYTF; cdr3_nt: TGTGCCAGCAGCTTGGCCCGGGACGGCCCTGGCTACACCTTC
d_call: NA; v_call: TRBV12-3/TRBV12-4; j_call: TRBJ1-2; clone_size: NA; cdr3_aa: CASSSKSGRGLFDGYTF; cdr3_nt: TGTGCCAGCAGTTCCAAAAGCGGACGGGGCCTGTTTGATGGCTACACCTTC
d_call: NA; v_call: TRBV19; j_call: TRBJ1-1; clone_size: NA; cdr3_aa: CASSNERRGNTEAFF; cdr3_nt: TGTGCCAGTAGTAACGAACGGAGGGGGAACACTGAAGCTTTCTTT
d_call: NA; v_call: TRBV29-1; j_call: TRBJ2-1; clone_size: NA; cdr3_aa: CSVGKRGALNYNEQVF; cdr3_nt: TGCAGCGTTGGGAAGAGGGGGGCACTAAACTACAATGAGCAGGTCTTC
d_call: NA; v_call: TRBV14; j_call: TRBJ1-4; clone_size: NA; cdr3_aa: CASSQDLGTGGANEKLFF; cdr3_nt: TGTGCCAGCAGCCAAGACCTAGGGACCGGAGGAGCTAATGAAAAACTGTTTTTT
d_call: NA; v_call: TRBV9; j_call: TRBJ2-3; clone_size: many; cdr3_aa: CASSADSDSMITDTQYF; cdr3_nt: TGTGCCAGCAGCGCGGATTCGGACAGTATGATCACAGATACGCAGTATTTT
d_call: NA; v_call: TRBV19; j_call: TRBJ2-5; clone_size: few; cdr3_aa: CASSTKPDKSQYF; cdr3_nt: TGTGCCAGTAGTACGAAACCGGACAAGTCCCAGTACTTC
d_call: NA; v_call: TRBV5-1; j_call: TRBJ2-3; clone_size: NA; cdr3_aa: CASSIQSREDTQYF; cdr3_nt: TGCGCCAGCAGCATCCAAAGCAGGGAGGATACGCAGTATTTT
d_call: NA; v_call: TRBV5-1; j_call: TRBJ1-2; clone_size: NA; cdr3_aa: CASSWAEATSYGYTF; cdr3_nt: TGCGCCAGCAGCTGGGCCGAGGCTACTAGCTATGGCTACACCTTC
d_call: NA; v_call: TRBV5-6; j_call: TRBJ2-1; clone_size: many; cdr3_aa: CASSLVSNIVRNEQFF; cdr3_nt: TGTGCCAGCAGCTTGGTTAGTAACATCGTACGCAATGAGCAGTTCTTC
d_call: NA; v_call: TRBV11-2; j_call: TRBJ2-6; clone_size: many; cdr3_aa: CASSLYGGANVLTF; cdr3_nt: TGTGCCAGCAGCTTATATGGGGGGGCCAACGTCCTGACTTTC
d_call: TRBD1; v_call: TRBV7-9; j_call: TRBJ2-5; clone_size: NA; cdr3_aa: CASSSDRGSPYF; cdr3_nt: TGTGCCAGCAGCTCGGACAGGGGTTCGCCGTACTTC
d_call: NA; v_call: TRBV7-2; j_call: TRBJ2-3; clone_size: many; cdr3_aa: CASSLQVRTPTDTQYF; cdr3_nt: TGTGCCAGCAGCTTACAAGTTCGGACACCCACAGATACGCAGTATTTT
d_call: TRBD2; v_call: TRBV28; j_call: TRBJ2-5; clone_size: NA; cdr3_aa: CASSFSSGVGKTQYF; cdr3_nt: TGTGCCAGCAGTTTTTCTAGCGGGGTGGGGAAGACCCAGTACTTC
d_call: NA; v_call: TRBV28; j_call: TRBJ2-7; clone_size: NA; cdr3_aa: CASSPLGGENTGGQYF; cdr3_nt: TGTGCCAGCAGTCCTCTGGGGGGCGAGAACACGGGCGGGCAGTACTTC
d_call: NA; v_call: TRBV28; j_call: TRBJ2-5; clone_size: NA; cdr3_aa: CASQIGGLQETQYF; cdr3_nt: TGTGCCAGCCAAATCGGGGGATTGCAAGAGACCCAGTACTTC
d_call: NA; v_call: TRBV6-1; j_call: TRBJ2-4; clone_size: few; cdr3_aa: CASSEAPRTGIQYF; cdr3_nt: TGTGCCAGCAGTGAAGCCCCCCGAACAGGCATTCAGTACTTC
d_call: TRBD2; v_call: TRBV5-5; j_call: TRBJ2-1; clone_size: NA; cdr3_aa: CASSHVRGGPGEQFF; cdr3_nt: TGTGCCAGCAGCCACGTTCGGGGGGGGCCGGGTGAGCAGTTCTTC
d_call: NA; v_call: TRBV29-1; j_call: TRBJ1-4; clone_size: few; cdr3_aa: CSVGVAAGSNEKLFF; cdr3_nt: TGCAGCGTTGGAGTAGCTGCAGGGAGTAATGAAAAACTGTTTTTT
d_call: TRBD1; v_call: TRBV7-2; j_call: TRBJ1-2; clone_size: many; cdr3_aa: CASSRDSHYGYTF; cdr3_nt: TGTGCCAGCAGCCGGGACAGCCACTATGGCTACACCTTC
d_call: NA; v_call: TRBV7-9; j_call: TRBJ2-1; clone_size: few; cdr3_aa: CALEAGYYAQFF; cdr3_nt: TGTGCCCTCGAGGCGGGATATTACGCCCAGTTCTTC
d_call: NA; v_call: TRBV12-5; j_call: TRBJ1-5; clone_size: NA; cdr3_aa: CASVQGHGQPQHF; cdr3_nt: TGTGCTAGTGTTCAGGGTCATGGGCAGCCCCAGCATTTT
d_call: NA; v_call: TRBV7-6; j_call: TRBJ2-5; clone_size: many; cdr3_aa: CASSFFPRARVRKTQYF; cdr3_nt: TGTGCCAGCAGCTTTTTCCCCCGGGCGAGGGTTCGGAAGACCCAGTACTTC
d_call: TRBD1; v_call: TRBV23-1; j_call: TRBJ2-7; clone_size: many; cdr3_aa: CASIFRDRSSYEQYF; cdr3_nt: TGCGCCAGCATCTTCCGGGACAGAAGCTCCTACGAGCAGTACTTC
d_call: TRBD1; v_call: TRBV2; j_call: TRBJ2-6; clone_size: NA; cdr3_aa: CASSEAQWTGRYGANVLTF; cdr3_nt: TGTGCCAGCAGTGAAGCGCAGTGGACAGGGAGGTATGGGGCCAACGTCCTGACTTTC
d_call: NA; v_call: TRBV12-3/TRBV12-4; j_call: TRBJ2-1; clone_size: NA; cdr3_aa: CASSEKKGGLGSYNEQFF; cdr3_nt: TGTGCCAGCAGTGAGAAGAAAGGCGGACTGGGCTCCTACAATGAGCAGTTCTTC